A single sample gave rise to the 20 T cell receptor beta chains below, sequenced in a study of CXCR3-negative and CXCR3-positive naive CD8 T cells. Whole-study findings and limits: The TRB CDR3s that CXCR3-positive naive cells carried were more hydrophobic than those of CXCR3-negative naive cells.

Their antigens are not known. The study made its TRB cDNA libraries by 5' RACE, adding UMI labels. TCRdb reprocessed the 5' RACE reads and stores each CDR3 protein as one record, lacking DNA. Its table records approximately 130,000 distinct CDR3 sequences. The sequencing sample was made of naive CXCR3+ CD8+ T cells from blood. The subset denotes: CD45RO-CCR7+CD27+CD95- naive CD8+ T cells expressing CXCR3 (TNR3+). All receptors come from a human donor in good health. Some clones in this sample may be carry-over from other donors' samples.

This chain uses TRBV4-1 with TRBJ2-7; TCRdb designates TRBD1, a call that cannot be tested without DNA. The CDR3 contains 16 residues. Germline V gives CDR1 MGHRA, CDR2 YSYEKL. The CDR3 region is CASSPSQGTGYYEQYF.

The genes are TRBV5-1 and TRBJ2-7; TCRdb's D gene call, TRBD1, goes unchecked for lack of DNA. The CDR3 spans 13 residues. CDR1 SGHRS and CDR2 YFSETQ come from the germline V gene. CDR3 sequence reads: CASSYGQTYEQYF.

The rearrangement joins TRBV29-1 to TRBJ2-5; the TCRdb call, TRBD1, lacks DNA for checking. Germline CDR1 is SQVTM and CDR2 is ANQGSEA. The CDR3 contains 15 residues. The CDR3 protein is CSVDFRGRRQETQYF.

This chain links TRBV13 with TRBJ2-3; as DNA is missing, the TRBD1 call by TCRdb cannot be tested. Germline assignment: CDR1 PRHDT and CDR2 FYEKMQ (reference sequence). The CDR3 covers 15 residues. CDR3 amino acids: CASSLERGDTDTQYF. Based on the CDR3 plus reference TRBV13 and TRBJ2-3, the full variable domain is AAGVIQSPRHLIKEKRETATLKCYPIPRHDTVYWYQQGPGQDPQFLISFYEKMQSDKGSIPDRFSAQQFSDYHSELNMSSLELGDSALYFCASSLERGDTDTQYFGPGTRLTVL.

This CDR3 reads CASSPLGGAPLDTIYF. This sequence joins TRBV7-8 and TRBJ1-3; TCRdb proposes TRBD1, but this gene call is untestable without DNA. The CDR3 runs 16 residues. The germline gives CDR1 SGHVS, CDR2 FQNEAQ. The variable domain in full, with the rest retrieved from reference TRBV7-8 and TRBJ1-3, is GAGVSQSPRYKVAKRGQDVALRCDPISGHVSLFWYQQALGQGPEFLTYFQNEAQLDKSGLPSDRFFAERPEGSVSTLKIQRTQQEDSAVYLCASSPLGGAPLDTIYFGEGSWLTVV.

V gene TRBV5-1 combines with J gene TRBJ2-7; no DNA is available, so the TRBD1 call from TCRdb remains unchecked. CDR1 is SGHRS and CDR2 is YFSETQ in the germline V gene. The CDR3 spans 14 residues. Here the CDR3 reads CASSTELTGTEQYF. Drawing the rest from reference TRBV5-1 and TRBJ2-7, the complete variable domain is KAGVTQTPRYLIKTRGQQVTLSCSPISGHRSVSWYQQTPGQGLQFLFEYFSETQRNKGNFPGRFSGRQFSNSRSEMNVSTLELGDSALYLCASSTELTGTEQYFGPGTRLTVT.

This rearrangement joins TRBV28 to TRBJ2-7; TCRdb's D call, TRBD2, is unchecked because there is no DNA. CDR3 length equals 16 residues. Germline V gives CDR1 MDHEN, CDR2 SYDVKM. CDR3 sequence: CASSSSGGLDPYEQYF.

The chain employs TRBV5-1 and TRBJ2-3; TCRdb calls TRBD2, which cannot be checked without DNA. The CDR3 covers 15 residues. Per the germline V gene, CDR1 is SGHRS and CDR2 is YFSETQ. The CDR3 loop is CASSLSRGLPDTQYF.

The chain has TRBV28 and TRBJ2-3; TCRdb names TRBD1, which stays unverified in the absence of DNA. In germline, CDR1 is MDHEN, CDR2 SYDVKM. This CDR3 contains 16 residues. The chain's CDR3 is CASSFGAGIRTDTQYF.

The rearrangement uses TRBV20-1 and TRBJ2-4; TCRdb picks TRBD1, but there is no DNA to check that call. This CDR3 has 14 amino acids. The germline CDR1 and CDR2 sequences are DFQATT and SNEGSKA (reference sequence). CDR3 in amino acids: CSATTGVYKNIQYF.

This chain joins TRBV27 and TRBJ2-2; TCRdb's D call, TRBD1, is unchecked because there is no DNA. Germline values: CDR1 MNHEY, CDR2 SMNVEV (reference sequence). The CDR3 has 21 residues. CDR3: CASAKYISHTRQGAGTGELFF.

The chain employs TRBV12-3 or TRBV12-4 and TRBJ2-1; there is no DNA to check the TCRdb D call of TRBD1. CDR3 length equals 15 residues. The CDR3 sequence: CASSPSGPSYNEQFF.

The V call is TRBV6-2 or TRBV6-3, the J call TRBJ2-7. Germline V gene sequence: CDR1 MNHEY, CDR2 SVGEGT. The CDR3 has 13 residues. The CDR3 region is CASSYSRVYEQYF.

The V call is TRBV5-1, the J call TRBJ1-1. CDR3 length equals 14 residues. The germline CDR1 and CDR2 sequences are SGHRS and YFSETQ. The CDR3 sequence is CASSLVWGDTEAFF. The complete variable domain, with remaining parts taken from reference TRBV5-1 and TRBJ1-1, reads KAGVTQTPRYLIKTRGQQVTLSCSPISGHRSVSWYQQTPGQGLQFLFEYFSETQRNKGNFPGRFSGRQFSNSRSEMNVSTLELGDSALYLCASSLVWGDTEAFFGQGTRLTVV.

The CDR3 sequence: CASSPKTSGTYEQYF. This rearrangement joins TRBV5-1 to TRBJ2-7; checking the TCRdb D call of TRBD2 is not possible without DNA. This CDR3 contains 15 residues. From germline, CDR1 is SGHRS and CDR2 YFSETQ. The full variable domain, its missing parts supplied by reference TRBV5-1 and TRBJ2-7, is KAGVTQTPRYLIKTRGQQVTLSCSPISGHRSVSWYQQTPGQGLQFLFEYFSETQRNKGNFPGRFSGRQFSNSRSEMNVSTLELGDSALYLCASSPKTSGTYEQYFGPGTRLTVT.

The V gene is TRBV27, the J gene TRBJ2-3; TCRdb indicates TRBD1, and absent DNA this call remains unverified. This CDR3 has 15 residues. Germline lookup yields CDR1 MNHEY and CDR2 SMNVEV (reference sequence). This CDR3 is CASSSMAGPTDTQYF.

The rearrangement links TRBV6-5 to TRBJ2-7; TCRdb returns TRBD1, unconfirmable since there is no DNA. Germline lookup yields CDR1 MNHEY and CDR2 SVGAGI. The CDR3 covers 13 residues. CDR3 sequence: CASSPTPLHEQYF.

The V and J genes are TRBV7-9 and TRBJ2-3; TCRdb picks TRBD2, but there is no DNA to check that call. The CDR3 loop spans 17 amino acids. In germline, CDR1 is SEHNR, CDR2 FQNEAQ (reference sequence). CDR3 residues: CASSLLPSGPSTDTQYF.

The chain has TRBV7-8 and TRBJ2-7; without DNA, the TCRdb call of TRBD1 cannot be checked. This CDR3 is built from 14 residues. Germline V gene sequence: CDR1 SGHVS, CDR2 FQNEAQ. The CDR3 reads CASSPGRAAYEQYF. Complete variable domain (other parts from reference TRBV7-8 and TRBJ2-7): GAGVSQSPRYKVAKRGQDVALRCDPISGHVSLFWYQQALGQGPEFLTYFQNEAQLDKSGLPSDRFFAERPEGSVSTLKIQRTQQEDSAVYLCASSPGRAAYEQYFGPGTRLTVT.

This chain connects TRBV27 to TRBJ1-4; the TCRdb D gene call, TRBD1, has no DNA to confirm it. This CDR3 is built from 16 residues. Germline values: CDR1 MNHEY, CDR2 SMNVEV (reference sequence). The CDR3 sequence: CASSPKQGASNEKLFF.